Following are 13 T cell receptor beta chains from one sample sequenced in a study of T cell clonality in common variable immunodeficiency. Sequencing used immunoSEQ multiplex PCR; TCRdb keeps in-frame clones, though not all of them. In total the sample includes more than 65,000 clones, none of them seen once. The specimen was peripheral blood mononuclear cells. The receptors were sampled from a person between 18 and 70 years old in good health.

On this clone itself: Coverage ceases 3 residues before the CDR3 finishes, and the germline J gene fills in the end. The genes are TRBV2 and TRBJ2-7; 11 nucleotides match TRBD2. The junction had 6 bases not matched to a gene; V was cut back by 3 bases and J by 2 bases. CDR3 length: 16 amino acids. From germline, CDR1 is SNHLY and CDR2 FYNNEI. The DNA read from the CDR3 is TGTGCCAGCAGTGACCCCAGGACTAGCGGGCCCTACGAG. Its protein is CASSDPRTSGPYE. From start to end, the CDR3 is CASSDPRTSGPYEQYF.

Ten or more counts support this clone. The CDR3 is cut off 3 residues early in the read; its end comes from the germline J gene. The chain has TRBV6-2 or TRBV6-3 and TRBJ2-7; D uncertain. CDR1 and CDR2 (germline): MNHEY, SVGEGT. The CDR3 spans 15 residues. The V end was cut by 0 bases, the J end by 1 base, with 10 bases between. Partial CDR3 DNA: TGTGCCAGCAGTTACTCGAACTCACGGTCCTACGAG. It yields the protein CASSYSNSRSYE. In full, the CDR3 is CASSYSNSRSYEQYF.

This clone occurred many times. Read data end 3 residues before the CDR3 end; the end is taken from the germline J gene. The V and J genes are TRBV7-2 and TRBJ1-2, with a tentative D call TRBD1 (5 bases). With 4 bases removed from V and 1 base from J, the gap between germline ends came to 13 bases. The CDR3 is 15 amino acids. CDR1 and CDR2 from the germline V gene are SGHTA and FQGNSA. This CDR3 reads CASSSKTVYNYGYTF. The CDR3 DNA, read in part, is TGTGCCAGCAGCTCTAAGACAGTTTATAACTATGGC.

Concerning this clone: The CDR3 extends 3 residues past the end of the read, so its final part is completed from the germline J gene. The chain couples TRBV19 to TRBJ2-3; no clear D gene. This CDR3 is built from 14 residues. CDR1 and CDR2 from the germline V gene are LNHDA and SQIVND (reference sequence). V lost 5 bases, J lost 0 bases, and 9 bases lay in between. CDR3 sequence reads: CASSPWPSTDTQYF. CDR3 DNA (partial): TGTGCCAGTAGTCCGTGGCCTAGCACAGATACG.

This clone was recorded many times. The read stops 3 residues short of the end of the CDR3; the missing end is completed from the germline J gene. The chain is built from TRBV9 and TRBJ2-7; 9 nucleotides agree with TRBD1. V trimming: 4 bases; J trimming: 3 bases; junction bases outside the gene matches: 8. CDR3 length: 15 residues. The germline CDR1 and CDR2 sequences are SGDLS and YYNGEE. Partial CDR3 DNA: TGTGCCAGCAGCTCGACGGGACAGGGTTTCTACGAG. This encodes CASSSTGQGFYE. The full CDR3 protein reads CASSSTGQGFYEQYF.

A few counts support this clone. The read comes to an end 3 residues before the CDR3 does, leaving the germline J gene to fill in the end. The V and J genes are TRBV30 and TRBJ2-5; 10 bases agree with TRBD2. The CDR3 length is 15 residues. After removal of 1 base from V and 5 bases from J, the junction contained 7 bases not matched to a gene. CDR1 GTSNPN and CDR2 SVGIG come from the germline V gene (reference sequence). The CDR3 here is CAWSETSGTGETQYF. The part of the CDR3 DNA that was read is TGTGCCTGGAGTGAAACTAGCGGGACGGGGGAGACC.

This clone was picked up many times. The read ends 3 residues shy of where the CDR3 ends; the end is completed using the germline J gene. This sequence joins TRBV7-2 and TRBJ1-2; 7 nucleotides line up with TRBD1. The CDR3 loop spans 14 amino acids. Germline V gene sequence: CDR1 SGHTA, CDR2 FQGNSA. The V gene end was trimmed by 5 bases and the J gene end by 5 bases; junction bases not matched to a gene: 8. CDR3 DNA (partial): TGTGCCAGCAGCGGCAGACAGGGAATTTATGGC. Its protein product is CASSGRQGIYG. The CDR3 reads in full as CASSGRQGIYGYTF.

The table lists this clone with many counts. The CDR3 extends 3 residues past the end of the read, so its final part is completed from the germline J gene. The V gene is TRBV7-3, the J gene TRBJ2-5; TRBD2 matches at 11 bases. Unmatched junction bases numbered 3, after V lost 5 bases and J lost 4 bases. Germline V lookup: CDR1 SGHTA, CDR2 FQGTGA. The CDR3 length is 14 residues. The part of the CDR3 DNA that was read is TGTGCCAGCAGCCCTGGACTAGCGGGAGAGACC. This translates into CASSPGLAGET. The whole CDR3 protein is CASSPGLAGETQYF.

This clone has at least ten counts. The CDR3 end falls 3 residues outside the read, so it is completed with the germline J gene. The chain uses TRBV28 and TRBJ2-3; D perhaps matches TRBD2 (6 bases). From germline, CDR1 is MDHEN and CDR2 SYDVKM. Trimming took 2 bases from V and 2 from J, leaving 11 bases between them. CDR3 length: 15 residues. The CDR3 reads CASSLGGSLTDTQYF. The part of the CDR3 DNA that was read is TGTGCCAGCAGTTTAGGGGGGTCCCTCACAGATACG.

This clone was recorded at least ten times. The read finishes 3 residues shy of the CDR3 end, and the germline J gene is used to complete it. The genes are TRBV20-1 and TRBJ2-3; D remains ambiguous. Trimming cost V 2 bases and J 1 base, with 7 bases left between them. The CDR3 totals 13 residues. Germline CDR1 is DFQATT and CDR2 is SNEGSKA (reference sequence). Incomplete CDR3 DNA: TGCAGTGCTAGAATCCCAGGCACAGATACG. Its translation is CSARIPGTDT. The full CDR3 is CSARIPGTDTQYF.

This clone was observed at least ten times. The read ends 3 residues before the CDR3 terminus; that terminus is restored from the germline J gene. The chain joins TRBV7-9 to TRBJ2-5; D call uncertain. The CDR3 has 12 residues. The germline gives CDR1 SEHNR, CDR2 FQNEAQ (reference sequence). Deletions cut 1 base from V and 7 bases from J, with 7 bases between. The sequenced part of the CDR3 DNA is TGTGCCAGCAGCTTAGATCCAGGGACC. Its protein product is CASSLDPGT. The entire CDR3 protein is CASSLDPGTQYF.

This clone was seen many times. The read halts 3 residues ahead of the CDR3 end, with the missing end drawn from the germline J gene. The V call is TRBV5-6, the J call TRBJ1-3; 7 bases line up with TRBD1. The CDR3 extends over 13 amino acids. In germline, CDR1 is SGHDT, CDR2 YYEEEE. Incomplete CDR3 DNA: TGTGCCAGCAGCCTTAGACAGGGTAGAACC. Protein sequence: CASSLRQGRT. The CDR3, in full, reads CASSLRQGRTIYF.

This clone showed up many times. The CDR3: CSVGRGSEVDTQYF. Incomplete CDR3 DNA: TGCAGCGTTGGTCGGGGGAGCGAGGTGGATACG. The chain employs TRBV29-1 and TRBJ2-3; TRBD2 is a possible D gene (6 bases). The missing CDR3 end, 3 residues past where the read stops, is filled in from the germline J gene. Per the germline V gene, CDR1 is SQVTM and CDR2 is ANQGSEA. V was cut by 4 bases and J by 6 bases, with 17 bases left in between. The CDR3 is made up of 14 amino acids.